The present TCR beta chain was sequenced within a study of human T cells and chemical hapten exposure. In TCRdb, the RACE reads were re-called with MiXCR into one record per CDR3 protein. In the table there are 300,000 to 400,000 distinct CDR3 sequences, around 5.5% of which are singletons. This clonotype occurred a few times. The CDR3 has 15 amino acids. The ends lost 2 bases at V and 5 bases at J; junction bases unmatched: 6. Time point indicated: pre-sensitization, week 0. Noted treatment: therapeutic diphenylcyclopropenone sensitization with weekly scalp DPC. The TCR sequence derives from a woman aged 50 to 65 with alopecia areata. Some clones in this sample may be carry-over from other donors' samples. Sequencing used whole blood, obtained in connection with sensitization to the hapten diphenylcyclopropenone (DPC). The chain links TRBV12-3 or TRBV12-4 to TRBJ1-5, with TRBD1 matching 7 bases. The DNA for the CDR3 is TGTGCCAGCAGTTTAAGTAGTCAGGGGGATCAGCCCCAGCATTTT. It encodes CASSLSSQGDQPQHF.